Following are 25 T cell receptor beta chains from one sample sequenced in a study of T cell changes during pregnancy in multiple sclerosis. The method was immunoSEQ multiplex PCR; TCRdb's version includes in-frame clones alone and lacks a portion of them. Altogether tens of thousands of clones are present, approximately 94% being singletons, with the ten largest covering approximately 0.84%. Material: peripheral blood, obtained in the third trimester of pregnancy. Receptor source: a female donor with multiple sclerosis, enrolled in a pregnancy study.

This rearrangement joins TRBV6-5 to TRBJ1-2; a weak D match, TRBD1 (5 bases). Between the trimmed V and J ends, which lost 2 bases and 8 bases, there was a span of 12 bases. This CDR3 has 13 amino acids. CDR1 and CDR2 from the germline V gene are MNHEY and SVGAGI. The CDR3 is CASSYGPQGGYTF. In nucleotides, the CDR3 is TGTGCCAGCAGTTACGGGCCCCAGGGCGGCTACACCTTC.

The V and J genes are TRBV27 and TRBJ2-5; 8 bases are shared with TRBD2. The CDR3 runs 12 residues. Germline CDR1 MNHEY, CDR2 SMNVEV (reference sequence). V trimming: 4 bases; J trimming: 13 bases; junction bases outside the gene matches: 8. The CDR3 DNA is TGTGCCAGCAGTTCCCAGGGACTAGATTGGTACTTC. Translating gives CASSSQGLDWYF.

Only a few counts were recorded for this clone. J is TRBJ1-3 and V is TRBV21-1; the table's TRBD1 call for D was not verified on the DNA. TRBV21-1 is termed a pseudogene. CDR3 size: 17 residues. CDR3 nucleotide sequence: TGTGCCAGCAGCACACACCCGGACAGGGAGGTTGGAAACACCATATATTTT. It codes for CASSTHPDREVGNTIYF.

The rearrangement joins TRBV6-1 to TRBJ2-5; weak D call: TRBD1 (5 bases). Trimming removed 5 bases from V and 2 bases from J, with 15 bases in between. The germline V gene encodes CDR1 MNHNS and CDR2 SASEGT. This CDR3 has 15 amino acids. The CDR3 loop is CASSSPRAGQETQYF. In DNA form, the CDR3 reads TGTGCCAGCAGTTCCCCTCGGGCAGGGCAAGAGACCCAGTACTTC.

V is TRBV19 and J is TRBJ1-5, with 8 positions matching TRBD1. This CDR3 contains 14 residues. J was trimmed by 9 bases and V by 9 bases; bases with no gene match: 13. Germline V lookup: CDR1 LNHDA, CDR2 SQIVND (reference sequence). The CDR3: CASSLQGGLAPQHF. The DNA for the CDR3 is TGTGCCAGCTCCCTACAGGGGGGTCTAGCGCCCCAGCATTTT.

The CDR3 sequence: CASSWDRVDYGYTF. Written as DNA, the CDR3 is TGCGCCAGCAGCTGGGACAGGGTCGACTATGGCTACACCTTC. The chain is built from TRBV5-1 and TRBJ1-2; 9 nucleotides align to TRBD1. This CDR3 contains 14 residues. Losses at the gene ends were 3 bases for V and 3 bases for J; bases not matched to a gene: 3. CDR1 and CDR2 from the germline V gene are SGHRS and YFSETQ.

The genes are TRBV11-2 and TRBJ1-3; no clear D. V was clipped by 4 bases and J by 2 bases, with 9 bases between them. This CDR3 region has 14 residues. The germline CDR1 and CDR2 sequences are SGHAT and FQNNGV. DNA of the CDR3: TGTGCCAGCAGCTCGGGTCTTCCTGGAAACACCATATATTTT. It specifies CASSSGLPGNTIYF.

The chain recombines TRBV28 with TRBJ2-1; D perhaps matches TRBD2 (6 bases). The germline gives CDR1 MDHEN, CDR2 SYDVKM. The CDR3 runs 12 residues. V was cut by 11 bases and J by 10 bases, with 18 bases left in between. CDR3 DNA sequence: TGTGCCCTCCGGGACTCCAGGCGGGAGCAGTTCTTC. This encodes CALRDSRREQFF.

The gene calls are TRBV5-4 and TRBJ2-1; 13 positions agree with TRBD2. The CDR3 is 14 amino acids. V gave up 4 bases and J gave up 9 bases; unmatched junction bases: 4. Germline CDR1 and CDR2: SGHNT and YYREEE (reference sequence). The CDR3 DNA reads TGTGCCAGCAGCGCGGGACTAGCGGGGAGTGAGCAGTTCTTC. Translation: CASSAGLAGSEQFF.

The genes are TRBV9 and TRBJ1-5; unclear D gene. In germline, CDR1 is SGDLS, CDR2 YYNGEE. V shed 9 bases and J shed 0 bases, with 28 bases lying between them. CDR3 length equals 19 residues. The CDR3 loop reads CATCLDGRRHRGSNQPQHF. For the CDR3, the DNA is TGTGCCACCTGCCTTGACGGCAGACGCCATCGGGGTAGCAATCAGCCCCAGCATTTT. The complete variable domain, with remaining parts taken from reference TRBV9 and TRBJ1-5, reads DSGVTQTPKHLITATGQRVTLRCSPRSGDLSVYWYQQSLDQGLQFLIQYYNGEERAKGNILERFSAQQFPDLHSELNLSSLELGDSALYFCATCLDGRRHRGSNQPQHFGDGTRLSIL.

V usage is TRBV7-3 and J usage is TRBJ2-2; D possibly corresponds to TRBD1 (7 bases). The CDR3 runs to 16 residues. Germline V lookup: CDR1 SGHTA, CDR2 FQGTGA. V shed 5 bases and J shed 1 base, with 14 bases lying between them. CDR3 sequence reads: CASSPGGTLNTGELFF. CDR3 in DNA: TGTGCCAGCAGCCCAGGGGGGACGCTGAACACCGGGGAGCTGTTTTTT.

The CDR3 protein is CAWSGGLDSNEQFF. The CDR3 DNA sequence: TGTGCCTGGAGTGGGGGACTAGATAGCAATGAGCAGTTCTTC. The gene calls are TRBV30 and TRBJ2-1, with TRBD2 identical over 8 bases. The CDR3 sequence is 14 residues long. The germline gives CDR1 GTSNPN, CDR2 SVGIG (reference sequence). Trimming took 1 base from V and 6 from J; bases not matched to a gene: 5.

CDR3 in amino acids: CASSIGGTGGDTQYF. CDR3 DNA: TGTGCCAGTAGTATAGGGGGGACAGGAGGAGATACGCAGTATTTT. The chain recombines TRBV19 with TRBJ2-3; 8 bases are a match to TRBD1. The germline CDR1 and CDR2 sequences are LNHDA and SQIVND (reference sequence). Trimming took 1 base from V and 5 from J; bases not matched to a gene: 5. The CDR3 spans 15 residues.

The chain couples TRBV9 to TRBJ2-5; 7 nucleotides agree with TRBD2. The CDR3 length is 15 residues. Germline trimming cut 0 bases from V and 5 bases from J; bases unmatched to any gene: 7. Germline-derived CDR1 and CDR2 are SGDLS and YYNGEE. CDR3 sequence (DNA): TGTGCCAGCAGCGTAGTGGGGGGGTTTGGGGAGACCCAGTACTTC. It encodes CASSVVGGFGETQYF.

The CDR3 region is CASSWGGQANTEAFF. DNA of the CDR3: TGTGCCAGCAGCTGGGGGGGACAGGCGAACACTGAAGCTTTCTTT. This chain joins TRBV5-6 and TRBJ1-1; 8 positions match TRBD1. The V gene end was trimmed by 3 bases and the J gene end by 1 base; junction bases not matched to a gene: 5. There are 15 residues in the CDR3. CDR1 and CDR2 (germline): SGHDT, YYEEEE.

This chain joins TRBV5-6 and TRBJ2-4, with a tentative D call TRBD2 (6 bases). The CDR3 loop spans 14 amino acids. Germline lookup yields CDR1 SGHDT and CDR2 YYEEEE. V shed 4 bases and J shed 4 bases, with 12 bases lying between them. The CDR3 loop is CASSPWGEKNIQYF. The CDR3 DNA reads TGTGCCAGCAGCCCCTGGGGGGAGAAAAACATTCAGTACTTC.

The chain is built from TRBV30 and TRBJ2-4, with D perhaps matching TRBD1 (5 bases). In germline, CDR1 is GTSNPN, CDR2 SVGIG (reference sequence). V was clipped by 1 base and J by 3 bases, with 7 bases between them. The CDR3 length is 13 residues. CDR3 region: CAWSAGNKNIQYF. For the CDR3, the DNA is TGTGCCTGGAGTGCAGGGAACAAAAACATTCAGTACTTC.

The chain recombines TRBV5-4 with TRBJ2-1; 9 bases match TRBD2. V shed 2 bases, J shed 7 bases, and the junction held 7 bases outside the gene matches. The CDR3 is 15 residues long. Germline CDR1 and CDR2: SGHNT and YYREEE (reference sequence). CDR3 amino acids: CASSFGAGGGNEQFF. The CDR3 DNA sequence: TGTGCCAGCAGCTTCGGAGCGGGAGGAGGGAATGAGCAGTTCTTC.

The chain recombines TRBV7-2 with TRBJ1-1; D is possibly TRBD1 (6 bases). V dropped 5 bases and J dropped 4 bases, with 11 bases sitting between them. The CDR3 runs 13 residues. Germline CDR1 and CDR2: SGHTA and FQGNSA. DNA of the CDR3: TGTGCCAGCAGCCCGTTACAGGGCACTGAAGCTTTCTTT. Protein product: CASSPLQGTEAFF.

The chain carries TRBV7-9 and TRBJ2-3, with 14 bases that match TRBD2. This CDR3 comprises 18 residues. Germline CDR1 and CDR2: SEHNR and FQNEAQ (reference sequence). V lost 4 bases and J lost 0; bases outside the gene matches: 6. The CDR3 coding sequence is TGTGCCAGCAGCTCGGGACTAGCGGGGGTACGAAGCACAGATACGCAGTATTTT. Its translation is CASSSGLAGVRSTDTQYF. Full variable domain (outside the CDR3, taken from reference TRBV7-9 and TRBJ2-3): DTGVSQNPRHKITKRGQNVTFRCDPISEHNRLYWYRQTLGQGPEFLTYFQNEAQLEKSRLLSDRFSAERPKGSFSTLEIQRTEQGDSAMYLCASSSGLAGVRSTDTQYFGPGTRLTVL.

The V gene is TRBV11-2, the J gene TRBJ1-1, with D perhaps TRBD1 (6 bases). Germline CDR1 and CDR2: SGHAT and FQNNGV. The CDR3 extends over 15 amino acids. Trimming removed 2 bases from V and 4 bases from J, with 14 bases in between. The CDR3, as DNA: TGTGCCAGCAGCTTAAGGAACAGGGTGAGCACTGAAGCTTTCTTT. It is translated as CASSLRNRVSTEAFF.

The chain recombines TRBV18 with TRBJ1-1; 7 nucleotides align to TRBD1. V lost 3 bases to trimming and J lost 5 bases; unmatched junction nucleotides: 6. Germline lookup yields CDR1 KGHSH and CDR2 LQKENI. The CDR3 has 14 amino acids. In nucleotides, the CDR3 is TGTGCCAGCTCACCGATAGGGGGCGCGACTGAAGCTTTCTTT. Translating it yields CASSPIGGATEAFF.

The chain couples TRBV7-2 to TRBJ2-1; D may be TRBD2 (6 bases). The CDR3 runs 15 residues. V dropped 0 bases and J dropped 7 bases, with 13 bases sitting between them. CDR1 SGHTA and CDR2 FQGNSA come from the germline V gene. Here the CDR3 reads CASSLAGGRSNEQFF. The CDR3 nucleotides are TGTGCCAGCAGCTTAGCGGGAGGTCGGTCTAATGAGCAGTTCTTC.

This clone was picked up one time. The V gene is TRBV28, the J gene TRBJ2-7; tentatively, D is TRBD1 (6 bases). The CDR3 covers 15 residues. With 5 bases removed from V and 2 bases from J, the gap between germline ends came to 16 bases. Germline values: CDR1 MDHEN, CDR2 SYDVKM. The CDR3 loop is CASSLTPGQPYEQYF. The CDR3 region has the DNA TGTGCCAGCAGTCTCACGCCGGGACAACCCTACGAGCAGTACTTC.

The chain carries TRBV7-9 and TRBJ1-2, with D hard to call. Trimming stripped 0 bases from V and 7 bases from J, with 9 bases between. The CDR3 is 13 amino acids. Germline V gives CDR1 SEHNR, CDR2 FQNEAQ (reference sequence). This CDR3 is CASSLAREGGYTF. The CDR3 DNA follows: TGTGCCAGCAGCTTAGCCCGGGAAGGTGGCTACACCTTC.